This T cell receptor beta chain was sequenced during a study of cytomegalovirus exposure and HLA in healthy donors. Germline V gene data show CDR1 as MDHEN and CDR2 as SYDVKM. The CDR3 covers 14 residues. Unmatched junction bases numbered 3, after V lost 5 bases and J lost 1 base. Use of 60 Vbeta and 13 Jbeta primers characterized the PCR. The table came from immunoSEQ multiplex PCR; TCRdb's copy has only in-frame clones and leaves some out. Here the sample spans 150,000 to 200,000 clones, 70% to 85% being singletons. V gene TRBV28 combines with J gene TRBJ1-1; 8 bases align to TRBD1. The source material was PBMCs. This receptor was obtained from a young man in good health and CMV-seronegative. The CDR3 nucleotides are TGTGCCAGCAGTAAGGACAGGGAGAACACTGAAGCTTTCTTT. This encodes CASSKDRENTEAFF.